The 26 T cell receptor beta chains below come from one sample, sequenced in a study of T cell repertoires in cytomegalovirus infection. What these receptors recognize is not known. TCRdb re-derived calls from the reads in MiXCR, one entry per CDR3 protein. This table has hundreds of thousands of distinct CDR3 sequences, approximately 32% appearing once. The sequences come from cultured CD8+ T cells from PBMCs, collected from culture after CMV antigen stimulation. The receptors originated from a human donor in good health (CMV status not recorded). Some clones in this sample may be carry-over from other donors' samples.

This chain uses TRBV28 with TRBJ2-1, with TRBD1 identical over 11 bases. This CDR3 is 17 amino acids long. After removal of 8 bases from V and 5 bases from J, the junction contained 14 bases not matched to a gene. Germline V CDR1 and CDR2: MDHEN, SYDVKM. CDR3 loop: CASGPARRTGGNNEQFF. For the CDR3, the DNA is TGTGCCAGCGGTCCCGCCCGGCGGACAGGGGGCAACAATGAGCAGTTCTTC.

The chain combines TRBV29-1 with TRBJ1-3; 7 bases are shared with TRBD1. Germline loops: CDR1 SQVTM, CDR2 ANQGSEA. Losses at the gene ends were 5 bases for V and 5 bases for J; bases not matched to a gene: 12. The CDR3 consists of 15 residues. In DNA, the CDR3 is TGCAGCGTTACGACAGGGCGCGAGTTGAGAAACACCATATATTTT. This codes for CSVTTGRELRNTIYF.

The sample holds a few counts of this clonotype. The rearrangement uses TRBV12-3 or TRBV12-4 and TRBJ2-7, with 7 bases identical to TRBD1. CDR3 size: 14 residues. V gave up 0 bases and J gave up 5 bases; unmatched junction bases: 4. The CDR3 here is CASSLADRSHEQYF. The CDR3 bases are TGTGCCAGCAGTTTAGCGGACAGGAGCCACGAGCAGTACTTC.

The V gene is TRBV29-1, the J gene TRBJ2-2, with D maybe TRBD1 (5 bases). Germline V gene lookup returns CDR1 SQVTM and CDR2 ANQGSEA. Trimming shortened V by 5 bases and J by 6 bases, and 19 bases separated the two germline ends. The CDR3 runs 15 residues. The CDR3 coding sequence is TGCAGCGTTCTGGGTATAACAGGTCTGGCCGGGGAGCTGTTTTTT. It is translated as CSVLGITGLAGELFF.

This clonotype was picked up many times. The CDR3 DNA is TGTGCCAGCAGCCCACGGGACAACCAAGAGACCCAGTACTTC. Residues: CASSPRDNQETQYF. V gene TRBV7-6 combines with J gene TRBJ2-5; tentatively, D is TRBD1 (6 bases). V lost 5 bases and J lost 0, with 10 bases in between. Per germline, CDR1 SGHVS and CDR2 FNYEAQ. CDR3 length equals 14 residues.

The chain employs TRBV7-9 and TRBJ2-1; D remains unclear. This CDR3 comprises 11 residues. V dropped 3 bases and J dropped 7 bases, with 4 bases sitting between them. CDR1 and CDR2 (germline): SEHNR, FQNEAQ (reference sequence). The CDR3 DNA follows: TGTGCCAGCAGCTTTTGGAATGAGCAGTTCTTC. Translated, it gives CASSFWNEQFF.

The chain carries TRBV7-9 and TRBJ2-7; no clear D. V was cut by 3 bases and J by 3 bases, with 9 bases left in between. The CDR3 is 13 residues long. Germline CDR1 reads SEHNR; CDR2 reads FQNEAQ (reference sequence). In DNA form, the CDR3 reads TGTGCCAGCAGCTTTATCGACTTCTACGAGCAGTACTTC. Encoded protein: CASSFIDFYEQYF.

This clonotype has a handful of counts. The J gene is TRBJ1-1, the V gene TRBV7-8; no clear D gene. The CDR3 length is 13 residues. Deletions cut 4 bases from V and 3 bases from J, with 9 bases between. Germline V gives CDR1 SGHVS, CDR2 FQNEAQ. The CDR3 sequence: CASSSAKDTEAFF. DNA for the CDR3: TGTGCCAGCAGCTCCGCCAAGGACACTGAAGCTTTCTTT.

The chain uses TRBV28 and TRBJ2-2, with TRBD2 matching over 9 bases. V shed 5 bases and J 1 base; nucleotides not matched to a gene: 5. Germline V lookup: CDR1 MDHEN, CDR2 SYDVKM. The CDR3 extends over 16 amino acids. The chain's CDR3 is CASSDYSGGNTGELFF. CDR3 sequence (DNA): TGTGCCAGCAGTGATTATAGCGGGGGGAACACCGGGGAGCTGTTTTTT.

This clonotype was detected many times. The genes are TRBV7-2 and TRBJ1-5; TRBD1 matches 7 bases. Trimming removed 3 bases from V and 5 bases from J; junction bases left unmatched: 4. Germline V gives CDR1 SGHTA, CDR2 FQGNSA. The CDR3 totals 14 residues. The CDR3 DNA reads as TGTGCCAGCAGCTTTACAGGGGACGATCAGCCCCAGCATTTT. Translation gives CASSFTGDDQPQHF. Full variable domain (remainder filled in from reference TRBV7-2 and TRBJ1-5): GAGVSQSPSNKVTEKGKDVELRCDPISGHTALYWYRQSLGQGLEFLIYFQGNSAPDKSGLPSDRFSAERTGGSVSTLTIQRTQQEDSAVYLCASSFTGDDQPQHFGDGTRLSIL.

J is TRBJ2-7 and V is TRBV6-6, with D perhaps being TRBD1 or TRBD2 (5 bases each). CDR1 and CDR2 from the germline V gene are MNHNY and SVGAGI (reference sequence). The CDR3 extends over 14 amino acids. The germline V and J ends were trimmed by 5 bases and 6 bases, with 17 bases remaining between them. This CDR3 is CASSAEGHIGEQYF. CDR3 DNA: TGTGCCAGCAGTGCAGAGGGGCACATCGGCGAGCAGTACTTC.

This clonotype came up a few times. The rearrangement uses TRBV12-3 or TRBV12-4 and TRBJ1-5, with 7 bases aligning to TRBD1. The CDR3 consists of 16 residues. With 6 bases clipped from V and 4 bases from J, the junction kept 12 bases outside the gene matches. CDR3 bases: TGTGCCAGCAGCACCGGGACAGCGAGTTGGAATCAGCCCCAGCATTTT. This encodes CASSTGTASWNQPQHF.

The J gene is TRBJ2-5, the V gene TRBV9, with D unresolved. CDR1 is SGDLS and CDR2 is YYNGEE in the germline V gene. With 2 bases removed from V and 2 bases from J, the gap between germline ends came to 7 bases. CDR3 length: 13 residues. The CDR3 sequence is CASSVGNQETQYF. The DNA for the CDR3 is TGTGCCAGCAGCGTGGGAAATCAAGAGACCCAGTACTTC.

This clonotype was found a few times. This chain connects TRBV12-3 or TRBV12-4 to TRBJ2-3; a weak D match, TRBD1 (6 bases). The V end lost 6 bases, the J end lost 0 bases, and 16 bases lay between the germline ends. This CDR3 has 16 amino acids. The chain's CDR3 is CASRGPDSPSTDTQYF. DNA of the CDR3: TGTGCCAGCAGGGGGCCGGACAGCCCTAGCACAGATACGCAGTATTTT.

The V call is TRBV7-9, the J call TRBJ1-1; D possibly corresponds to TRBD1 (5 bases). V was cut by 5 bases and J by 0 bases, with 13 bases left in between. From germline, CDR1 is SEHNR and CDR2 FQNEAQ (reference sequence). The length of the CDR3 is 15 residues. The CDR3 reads CASSPERQMNTEAFF. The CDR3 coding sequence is TGTGCCAGCAGCCCCGAAAGACAGATGAACACTGAAGCTTTCTTT. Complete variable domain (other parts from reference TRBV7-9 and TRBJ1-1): DTGVSQNPRHKITKRGQNVTFRCDPISEHNRLYWYRQTLGQGPEFLTYFQNEAQLEKSRLLSDRFSAERPKGSFSTLEIQRTEQGDSAMYLCASSPERQMNTEAFFGQGTRLTVV.

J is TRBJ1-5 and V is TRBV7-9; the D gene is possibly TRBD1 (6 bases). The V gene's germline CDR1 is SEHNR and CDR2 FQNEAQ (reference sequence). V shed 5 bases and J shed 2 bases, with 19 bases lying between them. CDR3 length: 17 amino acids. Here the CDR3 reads CASSKAGIQGGNQPQHF. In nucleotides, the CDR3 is TGTGCCAGCAGCAAAGCAGGGATACAGGGTGGCAATCAGCCCCAGCATTTT. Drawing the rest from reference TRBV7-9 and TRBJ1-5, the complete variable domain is DTGVSQNPRHKITKRGQNVTFRCDPISEHNRLYWYRQTLGQGPEFLTYFQNEAQLEKSRLLSDRFSAERPKGSFSTLEIQRTEQGDSAMYLCASSKAGIQGGNQPQHFGDGTRLSIL.

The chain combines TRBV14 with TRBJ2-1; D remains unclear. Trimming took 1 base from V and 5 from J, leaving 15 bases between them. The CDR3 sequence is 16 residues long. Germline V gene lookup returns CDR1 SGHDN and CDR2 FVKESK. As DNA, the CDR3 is TGTGCCAGCAGCCAAGCCCCCTATCAAGGTAACAATGAGCAGTTCTTC. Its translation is CASSQAPYQGNNEQFF.

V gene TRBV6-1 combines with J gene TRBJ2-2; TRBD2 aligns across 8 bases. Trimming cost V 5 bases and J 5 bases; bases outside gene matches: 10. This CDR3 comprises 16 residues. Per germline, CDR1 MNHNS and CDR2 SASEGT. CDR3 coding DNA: TGTGCCAGCAGTACCCCGGGAGGGACTAATACCGGGGAGCTGTTTTTT. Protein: CASSTPGGTNTGELFF.

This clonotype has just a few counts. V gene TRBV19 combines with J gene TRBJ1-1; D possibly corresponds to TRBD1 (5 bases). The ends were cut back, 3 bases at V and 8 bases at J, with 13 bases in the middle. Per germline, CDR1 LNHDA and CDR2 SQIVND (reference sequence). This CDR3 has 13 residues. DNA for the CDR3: TGTGCCAGTAGTATGGGGGAGATTCTGGAAGCTTTCTTT. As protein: CASSMGEILEAFF. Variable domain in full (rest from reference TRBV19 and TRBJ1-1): DGGITQSPKYLFRKEGQNVTLSCEQNLNHDAMYWYRQDPGQGLRLIYYSQIVNDFQKGDIAEGYSVSREKKESFPLTVTSAQKNPTAFYLCASSMGEILEAFFGQGTRLTVV.

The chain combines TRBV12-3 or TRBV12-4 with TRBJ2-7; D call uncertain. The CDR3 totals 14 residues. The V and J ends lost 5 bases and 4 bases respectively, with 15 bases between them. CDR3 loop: CASSQGRRHYEQYF. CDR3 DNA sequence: TGTGCCAGCAGTCAAGGACGGCGCCATTACGAGCAGTACTTC.

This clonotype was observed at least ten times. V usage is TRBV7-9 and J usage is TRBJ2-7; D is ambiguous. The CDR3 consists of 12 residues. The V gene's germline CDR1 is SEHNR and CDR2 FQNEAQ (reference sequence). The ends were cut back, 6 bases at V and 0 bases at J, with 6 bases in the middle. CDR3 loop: CASSSTSYEQYF. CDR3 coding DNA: TGTGCCAGCAGTTCCACCTCCTACGAGCAGTACTTC.

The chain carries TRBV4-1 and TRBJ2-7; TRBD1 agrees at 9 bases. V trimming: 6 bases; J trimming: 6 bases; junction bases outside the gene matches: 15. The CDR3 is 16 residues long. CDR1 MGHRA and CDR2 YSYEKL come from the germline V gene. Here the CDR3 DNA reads TGCGCCAGCAGACAATTATCGGGACAGGGTAAAGGCGAGCAGTACTTC. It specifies CASRQLSGQGKGEQYF.

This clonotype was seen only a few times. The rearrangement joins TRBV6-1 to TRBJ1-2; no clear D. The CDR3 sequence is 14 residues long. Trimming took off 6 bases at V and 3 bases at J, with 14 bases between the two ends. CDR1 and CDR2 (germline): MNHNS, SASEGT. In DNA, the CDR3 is TGTGCCAGCAGCCCCCACCGGGAACACTATGGCTACACCTTC. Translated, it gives CASSPHREHYGYTF.

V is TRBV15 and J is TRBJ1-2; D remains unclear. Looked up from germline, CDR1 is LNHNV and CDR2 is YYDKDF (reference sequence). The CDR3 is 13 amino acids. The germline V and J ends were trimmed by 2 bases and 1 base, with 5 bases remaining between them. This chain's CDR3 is CATSRQDNYGYTF. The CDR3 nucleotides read TGTGCCACCAGCAGACAGGATAACTATGGCTACACCTTC.

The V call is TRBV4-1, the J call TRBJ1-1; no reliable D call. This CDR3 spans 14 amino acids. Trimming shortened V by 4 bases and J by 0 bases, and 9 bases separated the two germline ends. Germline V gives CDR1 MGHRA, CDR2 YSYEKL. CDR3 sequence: CASSREYMNTEAFF. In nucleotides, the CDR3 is TGCGCCAGCAGCCGTGAGTACATGAACACTGAAGCTTTCTTT.

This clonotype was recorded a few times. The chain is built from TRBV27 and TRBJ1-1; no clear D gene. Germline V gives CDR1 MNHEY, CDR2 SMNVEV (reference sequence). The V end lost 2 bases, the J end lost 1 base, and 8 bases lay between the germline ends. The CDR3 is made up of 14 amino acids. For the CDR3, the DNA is TGTGCCAGCAGTTTACTTCAGAAGAACACTGAAGCTTTCTTT. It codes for CASSLLQKNTEAFF.